The clone carrying this T cell receptor beta chain was found a few times. Its antigen is currently unknown. Nominally healthy donors were sampled, though unrecorded immune exposures were likely. This CDR3 region has 18 residues. The V gene end was trimmed by 4 bases and the J gene end by 7 bases; junction bases not matched to a gene: 15. Germline CDR1 SGHNT, CDR2 YYREEE (reference sequence). The study ran its PCR with 60 Vbeta and 13 Jbeta primers. TCRdb's copy holds only in-frame clones and misses some; the assay was immunoSEQ multiplex PCR. This sample has around 150,000 clones; roughly three quarters occur once, and the top ten carry approximately 4%. This specimen comes from a study of cytomegalovirus exposure and HLA in healthy donors. General study points: The study listed about 150 cytomegalovirus-associated TCR beta chains.

V is TRBV5-4 and J is TRBJ2-2, with 11 bases lining up with TRBD2. This receptor was identified in a man aged 18 to 30 in good health and CMV-seronegative. Sequencing was done on a sample of PBMCs. This CDR3 reads CASSPYGLLAGVNGELFF. DNA for the CDR3: TGTGCCAGCAGCCCCTATGGTTTACTAGCGGGAGTTAACGGGGAGCTGTTTTTT.